The 14 T cell receptor beta chains below all came from one sample that was sequenced in a study of shared clonotypes between healthy human individuals. Some clones are missing from TCRdb's copy, which holds only in-frame ones; the method was immunoSEQ multiplex PCR. The sample has 650,000 to 800,000 clones; around 70% are singletons. Sequenced: memory CD4+ T cells sorted from blood. Subset meaning: CD45RA-negative fraction. These receptors all stem from a woman under 40 in good health.

The chain recombines TRBV10-3 with TRBJ2-7, with 9 bases identical to TRBD1. The CDR3 extends over 17 amino acids. V shed 2 bases and J 2 bases; nucleotides not matched to a gene: 10. Per the germline V gene, CDR1 is ENHRY and CDR2 is SYGVKD. The CDR3 DNA follows: TGTGCCATCAGTGAGACAGGGGGCAGTAAAAGGGCCTACGAGCAGTACTTC. Amino acid sequence: CAISETGGSKRAYEQYF.

To note about this clone: Different DNA sequences within this sample yield the same CDR3. The CDR3 reads CASRPGTPGANVLTF. The CDR3 DNA sequence: TGTGCCAGCAGGCCCGGGACCCCTGGGGCCAACGTCCTGACTTTC. The chain carries TRBV6-5 and TRBJ2-6; D is possibly TRBD1 or TRBD2 (5 bases each). Per the germline V gene, CDR1 is MNHEY and CDR2 is SVGAGI. The CDR3 is made up of 15 amino acids. Trimming left V 6 bases short and J 2 bases short, with 11 bases between.

Of note for this clone: The identical CDR3 is also encoded by other nucleotide sequences in the sample. CDR3 protein: CASSISDTQYF. In DNA, the CDR3 is TGTGCCAGTAGTATATCCGATACGCAGTATTTT. This chain uses TRBV19 with TRBJ2-3, with D unclear. Germline V lookup: CDR1 LNHDA, CDR2 SQIVND (reference sequence). The V and J ends lost 2 bases and 6 bases respectively, with 3 bases between them. The CDR3 is 11 residues long.

This clone was observed many times. This chain connects TRBV5-8 to TRBJ2-4; TRBD2 is a possible D gene (6 bases). The CDR3 is 15 amino acids. V was cut by 1 base and J by 0 bases, with 8 bases left in between. Germline loops: CDR1 SGHTS, CDR2 YDEGEE. CDR3 region: CASSLWGEAKNIQYF. CDR3 bases: TGTGCCAGCAGCTTGTGGGGGGAAGCCAAAAACATTCAGTACTTC.

This clone has a single count. The CDR3 here is CASSEYNQPQHF. The CDR3 DNA follows: TGTGCCAGCAGTGAATACAATCAGCCCCAGCATTTT. The chain combines TRBV6-1 with TRBJ1-5; D is uncertain. Germline CDR1 is MNHNS and CDR2 is SASEGT. This CDR3 has 12 residues. Trimming shortened V by 2 bases and J by 3 bases, and 2 bases separated the two germline ends.

This sequence joins TRBV19 and TRBJ1-1; TRBD1 matches 8 bases. This CDR3 is 14 amino acids long. V shed 4 bases and J 4 bases; nucleotides not matched to a gene: 5. CDR1 is LNHDA and CDR2 is SQIVND in the germline V gene (reference sequence). In DNA form, the CDR3 reads TGTGCCAGTAGTACAGACAGGGGTGGCACTGAAGCTTTCTTT. Translated, it gives CASSTDRGGTEAFF.

The chain employs TRBV7-3 and TRBJ2-5, with D perhaps TRBD2 (6 bases). V gave up 6 bases and J gave up 1 base, with 12 bases separating them. This CDR3 is built from 14 residues. Per the germline V gene, CDR1 is SGHTA and CDR2 is FQGTGA. CDR3 sequence (DNA): TGTGCCAGCAGTAGATTGGGGGGCCAAGAGACCCAGTACTTC. As protein: CASSRLGGQETQYF.

Only a few counts were recorded for this clone. The V and J genes are TRBV30 and TRBJ2-7; D uncertain. V lost 3 bases and J lost 2, with 8 bases in between. The CDR3 spans 12 residues. The germline CDR1 and CDR2 sequences are GTSNPN and SVGIG (reference sequence). The CDR3 here is CAWSLLAYEQYF. CDR3 DNA sequence: TGTGCCTGGAGCCTACTGGCCTACGAGCAGTACTTC.

This clone was seen a handful of times. The chain joins TRBV6-1 to TRBJ1-5, with 8 bases aligning to TRBD1. The CDR3 length is 14 residues. Trimming took 6 bases from V and 6 from J; bases not matched to a gene: 7. Germline V gene data show CDR1 as MNHNS and CDR2 as SASEGT. This CDR3 is CASRVGQAGQPQHF. For the CDR3, the DNA is TGTGCCAGCAGGGTGGGACAGGCTGGTCAGCCCCAGCATTTT.

The CDR3 here is CASSLDNQPQHF. The CDR3 nucleotides are TGTGCCAGCAGCTTAGATAATCAGCCCCAGCATTTT. The V gene is TRBV7-8, the J gene TRBJ1-5; D unclear. CDR3 size: 12 residues. Per the germline V gene, CDR1 is SGHVS and CDR2 is FQNEAQ. Trimming took off 1 base at V and 4 bases at J, with 2 bases between the two ends.

In DNA, the CDR3 is TGTGCCAGCTCACCACCGACGACAGGAGCGTTTAGCGAGCAGTACTTC. It is translated as CASSPPTTGAFSEQYF. The V and J genes are TRBV18 and TRBJ2-7, with a tentative D call TRBD1 (6 bases). V lost 0 bases, J lost 6 bases, and 18 bases lay in between. The CDR3 loop spans 16 amino acids. The germline V gene has CDR1 KGHSH and CDR2 LQKENI.

The rearrangement uses TRBV28 and TRBJ2-7; 9 bases fit TRBD1. From germline, CDR1 is MDHEN and CDR2 SYDVKM. The trim removed 4 bases at V and 3 bases at J, leaving 10 bases unmatched. CDR3 length equals 16 residues. The CDR3 spells CASSSPQGQGIYEQYF. The CDR3 DNA follows: TGTGCCAGCAGTTCCCCTCAGGGACAGGGAATCTACGAGCAGTACTTC. The full variable domain, completed using reference TRBV28 and TRBJ2-7, is DVKVTQSSRYLVKRTGEKVFLECVQDMDHENMFWYRQDPGLGLRLIYFSYDVKMKEKGDIPEGYSVSREKKERFSLILESASTNQTSMYLCASSSPQGQGIYEQYFGPGTRLTVT.

This chain connects TRBV7-9 to TRBJ2-1; 12 bases match TRBD2. CDR1 SEHNR and CDR2 FQNEAQ come from the germline V gene (reference sequence). The CDR3 consists of 19 residues. J lost 7 bases, V lost 5 bases, and 18 bases had no gene match. CDR3 region: CASSPRLAGDSRSWNEQFF. As DNA, the CDR3 is TGTGCCAGCAGCCCTCGACTAGCGGGAGACTCAAGGTCCTGGAATGAGCAGTTCTTC.

Concerning this clone itself: This same CDR3 is encoded by further DNA sequences in the sample. The chain joins TRBV5-1 to TRBJ2-5; TRBD1 agrees at 7 bases. V dropped 4 bases and J dropped 3; count of bases not matched to a gene: 6. The CDR3 sequence is 14 residues long. CDR1 and CDR2 (germline): SGHRS, YFSETQ. CDR3 nucleotide sequence: TGCGCCAGCAGCCCCGGGACAGCAAAAGAGACCCAGTACTTC. Its protein is CASSPGTAKETQYF.